The 15 T cell receptor beta chains presented below share a single source sample, sequenced in a study of type 1 regulatory T cells. TCRdb redid the calling of the reads with MiXCR, one entry per CDR3 protein. This table has roughly 40,000 distinct CDR3 sequences, 9.5% to 15% appearing once. Their recognized antigens are unknown. Sequencing was done on a sample of cultured non-Tr1 T cells, either the whole culture or a sorted T cell fraction (not recorded which). The source is a human donor in good health.

This clonotype was recorded a few times. The chain employs TRBV7-2 and TRBJ2-4; D gene ambiguous. Germline lookup yields CDR1 SGHTA and CDR2 FQGNSA. CDR3 length equals 12 residues. Trimming stripped 3 bases from V and 4 bases from J, with 4 bases between. The CDR3 DNA reads TGTGCCAGCAGCTTTGGGAAAAACATTCAGTACTTC. It codes for CASSFGKNIQYF.

A remark on this clonotype: This could be a read error, since a much larger clone is one nucleotide away. The rearrangement links TRBV6-2 or TRBV6-3 to TRBJ1-2; D may be TRBD1 (5 bases). V was pared by 11 bases and J by 7 bases, with 23 bases between. The CDR3 extends over 14 amino acids. Germline CDR1 reads MNHEY; CDR2 reads SVGEGT. The CDR3 is CAGNPGPIPLGYTF. CDR3 DNA: TGTGCCGGCAACCCGGGACCGATACCGCTTGGCTACACCTTC.

A few counts support this clonotype. CDR3 nucleotides: TGTGCCAGCAGCCGGACTACCGAGCAGTACTTC. The encoded protein is CASSRTTEQYF. The V call is TRBV12-3 or TRBV12-4, the J call TRBJ2-7; D is perhaps TRBD2 (6 bases). The CDR3 sequence is 11 residues long. Trimming pared 6 bases from V and 6 bases from J, leaving 9 bases between.

The rearrangement joins TRBV5-1 to TRBJ2-3, with 8 bases that match TRBD1. The germline CDR1 and CDR2 sequences are SGHRS and YFSETQ. V was clipped by 4 bases and J by 4 bases; unmatched bases: 2. CDR3 length: 13 amino acids. In DNA, the CDR3 is TGCGCCAGCAGCGGACAGGGCCCAGATACGCAGTATTTT. Translated: CASSGQGPDTQYF.

V usage is TRBV5-1 and J usage is TRBJ2-5, with 7 bases lining up with TRBD1. With 4 bases clipped from V and 5 bases from J, the junction kept 8 bases outside the gene matches. Germline CDR1 SGHRS, CDR2 YFSETQ. This CDR3 has 14 residues. CDR3 in DNA: TGCGCCAGCAGCAGGGGACAGCCCTGGGAGACCCAGTACTTC. Translated: CASSRGQPWETQYF.

This clonotype was seen repeatedly, ten times or more. The V and J genes are TRBV12-3 or TRBV12-4 and TRBJ2-6; no reliable D call. This CDR3 is 14 amino acids long. The V gene lost 5 bases and the J gene lost 3 bases, with 8 bases spanning the gap. CDR3 region: CASSPMGGANVLTF. The CDR3 region has the DNA TGTGCCAGCAGTCCCATGGGTGGGGCCAACGTCCTGACTTTC.

The gene calls are TRBV20-1 and TRBJ1-5, with a tentative D call TRBD1 (6 bases). The CDR3 is 15 residues long. CDR1 DFQATT and CDR2 SNEGSKA come from the germline V gene (reference sequence). V was pared by 3 bases and J by 7 bases, with 19 bases between. CDR3 sequence (DNA): TGCAGTGCTAGTAATAGCAGGGGCATCAGGCAGCCCCAGCATTTT. Its translation: CSASNSRGIRQPQHF.

This chain links TRBV20-1 with TRBJ2-7; TRBD2 agrees at 12 bases. After removal of 0 bases from V and 6 bases from J, the junction contained 9 bases not matched to a gene. The CDR3 is 16 amino acids. Per germline, CDR1 DFQATT and CDR2 SNEGSKA (reference sequence). As DNA, the CDR3 is TGCAGTGCTAGAGATCGGGCTAGCGGGAGGGCCTGCGAGCAGTACTTC. This encodes CSARDRASGRACEQYF.

This chain joins TRBV2 and TRBJ2-1, with 9 bases lining up with TRBD1. The CDR3 runs 14 residues. J gave up 6 bases and V 8 bases, and 8 bases lay outside the gene matches. CDR1 SNHLY and CDR2 FYNNEI come from the germline V gene. This chain's CDR3 is CASEKQGAGNEQFF. CDR3 bases: TGTGCCAGCGAAAAACAGGGGGCTGGCAATGAGCAGTTCTTC.

About this clonotype: Because the CDR3 is missing its conserved closing phenylalanine or tryptophan, this is likely a read error. Because the CDR3's place on the DNA is in doubt, the DNA is left out and the CDR3 is given as listed by TCRdb. This chain connects TRBV11-1 to TRBJ1-2. Germline V gene data show CDR1 as SGHAT and CDR2 as FQDESV (reference sequence). The CDR3 region is 13 residues in length, termini included. The CDR3 loop is CASSIMPNYGHTL.

The chain employs TRBV20-1 and TRBJ2-3; 12 nucleotides line up with TRBD2. CDR1 and CDR2 from the germline V gene are DFQATT and SNEGSKA (reference sequence). There are 14 residues in the CDR3. The junction had 8 bases not matched to a gene; V was cut back by 7 bases and J by 6 bases. The CDR3 nucleotides are TGCAGTGGTGTTGGACTAGCGGGATGGGATACGCAGTATTTT. As protein: CSGVGLAGWDTQYF.

This chain uses TRBV20-1 with TRBJ2-7; 8 bases match TRBD2. Losses at the gene ends were 3 bases for V and 3 bases for J; bases not matched to a gene: 10. Germline CDR1 DFQATT, CDR2 SNEGSKA (reference sequence). The CDR3 has 15 residues. The DNA of the CDR3 is TGCAGTGCTAGCAAAACCTACCGGGAGGGCTACGAGCAGTACTTC. Protein sequence: CSASKTYREGYEQYF.

V and J are TRBV7-3 and TRBJ1-4; D unclear. The V gene's germline CDR1 is SGHTA and CDR2 FQGTGA. This CDR3 region has 13 residues. Trimming left V 5 bases short and J 4 bases short, with 8 bases between. The CDR3 DNA follows: TGTGCCAGCAGCACCGGGAGTAATGAAAAACTGTTTTTT. Protein product: CASSTGSNEKLFF.

The chain links TRBV20-1 to TRBJ1-5; 9 bases line up with TRBD1. CDR3 size: 17 residues. Trimming cost V 2 bases and J 0 bases; bases outside gene matches: 8. Germline CDR1 reads DFQATT; CDR2 reads SNEGSKA (reference sequence). In nucleotides, the CDR3 is TGCAGTGCTAGAACAGGGGGCGGAGGGTATAGCAATCAGCCCCAGCATTTT. Protein sequence: CSARTGGGGYSNQPQHF.

This clonotype showed up many times. This chain links TRBV7-2 with TRBJ2-5, with 15 nucleotides matching TRBD2. With V trimmed by 6 bases and J by 4 bases, 3 bases remained unmatched. CDR1 and CDR2 from the germline V gene are SGHTA and FQGNSA. This CDR3 has 15 amino acids. As DNA, the CDR3 is TGTGCCAGCAGTCGGACTAGCGGGAGGGGAGAGACCCAGTACTTC. It specifies CASSRTSGRGETQYF.